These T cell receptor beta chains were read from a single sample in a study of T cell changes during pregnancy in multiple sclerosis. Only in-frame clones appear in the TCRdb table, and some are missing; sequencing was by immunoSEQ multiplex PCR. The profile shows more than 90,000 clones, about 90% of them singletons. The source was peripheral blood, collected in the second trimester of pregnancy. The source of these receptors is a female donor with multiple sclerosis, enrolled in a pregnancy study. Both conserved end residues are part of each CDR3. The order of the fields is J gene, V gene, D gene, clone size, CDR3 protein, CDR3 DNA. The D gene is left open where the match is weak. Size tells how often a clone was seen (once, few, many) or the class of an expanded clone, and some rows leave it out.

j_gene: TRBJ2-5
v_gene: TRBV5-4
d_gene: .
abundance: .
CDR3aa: CASSWDNRALGTQYF
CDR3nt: TGTGCCAGCAGCTGGGACAACAGGGCCTTGGGGACCCAGTACTTC

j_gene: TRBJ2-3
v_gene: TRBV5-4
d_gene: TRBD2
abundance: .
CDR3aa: CATNEKSRDYTDTQYF
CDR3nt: TGTGCCACAAACGAAAAAAGCAGGGACTACACAGATACGCAGTATTTT

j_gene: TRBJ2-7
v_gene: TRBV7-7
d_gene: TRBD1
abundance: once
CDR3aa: CAILDRVTNEQYF
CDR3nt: TGTGCTATCCTGGACAGGGTGACCAACGAGCAGTACTTC

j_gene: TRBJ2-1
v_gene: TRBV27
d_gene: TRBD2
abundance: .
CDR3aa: CASRIASGRGYNEQFF
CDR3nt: TGTGCCAGCAGGATCGCTAGCGGGAGGGGTTACAATGAGCAGTTCTTC

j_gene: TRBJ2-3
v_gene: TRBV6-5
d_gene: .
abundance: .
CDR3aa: CASSRAGVTQYF
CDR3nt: TGTGCCAGCAGTAGAGCCGGAGTTACGCAGTATTTT

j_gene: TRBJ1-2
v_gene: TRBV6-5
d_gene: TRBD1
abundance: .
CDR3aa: CASTDRGHGYTF
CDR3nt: TGTGCCAGCACCGACAGGGGGCACGGCTACACCTTC

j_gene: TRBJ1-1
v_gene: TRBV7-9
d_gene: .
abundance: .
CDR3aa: CASSPPTPFGEAFF
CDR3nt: TGTGCCAGCAGCCCCCCGACTCCTTTTGGTGAAGCTTTCTTT

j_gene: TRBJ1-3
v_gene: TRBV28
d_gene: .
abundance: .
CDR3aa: CASSLLKPGSSGNTIYF
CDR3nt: TGTGCCAGCAGTTTATTAAAACCGGGGTCCTCTGGAAACACCATATATTTT

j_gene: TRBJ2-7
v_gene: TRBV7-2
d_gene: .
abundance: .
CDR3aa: CASSLDTGITFEQYF
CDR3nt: TGTGCCAGCAGCCTAGACACAGGGATCACCTTCGAGCAGTACTTC

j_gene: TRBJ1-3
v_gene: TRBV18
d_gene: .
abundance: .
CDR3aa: CASSPVGYSGNTIYF
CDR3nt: TGTGCCAGCTCACCCGTCGGTTACTCTGGAAACACCATATATTTT

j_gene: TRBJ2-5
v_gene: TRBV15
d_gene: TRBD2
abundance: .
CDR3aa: CATRTSGRETQYF
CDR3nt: TGTGCCACCAGGACTAGCGGGAGAGAGACCCAGTACTTC

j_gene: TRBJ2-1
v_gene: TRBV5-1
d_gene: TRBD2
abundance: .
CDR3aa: CASSMTSGLYNEQFF
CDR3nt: TGCGCCAGCAGCATGACTAGCGGACTCTACAATGAGCAGTTCTTC

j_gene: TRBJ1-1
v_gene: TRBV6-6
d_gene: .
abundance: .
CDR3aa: CASTIGRGSTSEAFF
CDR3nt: TGTGCCAGCACTATAGGGAGGGGGTCGACTTCTGAAGCTTTCTTT

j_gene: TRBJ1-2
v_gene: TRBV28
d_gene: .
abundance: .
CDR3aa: CASSPPRQLPNYGYTF
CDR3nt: TGTGCCAGCAGTCCACCCAGACAGCTACCTAACTATGGCTACACCTTC

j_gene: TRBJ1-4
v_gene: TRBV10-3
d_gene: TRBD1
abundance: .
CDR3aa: CASGGTGEGKLFF
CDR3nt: TGTGCCAGCGGTGGGACAGGGGAAGGAAAACTGTTTTTT

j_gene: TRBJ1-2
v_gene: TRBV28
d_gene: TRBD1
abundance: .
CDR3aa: CASSLPHRDRTLNYGYTF
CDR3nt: TGTGCCAGCAGTTTACCTCACCGGGACAGGACATTAAACTATGGCTACACCTTC